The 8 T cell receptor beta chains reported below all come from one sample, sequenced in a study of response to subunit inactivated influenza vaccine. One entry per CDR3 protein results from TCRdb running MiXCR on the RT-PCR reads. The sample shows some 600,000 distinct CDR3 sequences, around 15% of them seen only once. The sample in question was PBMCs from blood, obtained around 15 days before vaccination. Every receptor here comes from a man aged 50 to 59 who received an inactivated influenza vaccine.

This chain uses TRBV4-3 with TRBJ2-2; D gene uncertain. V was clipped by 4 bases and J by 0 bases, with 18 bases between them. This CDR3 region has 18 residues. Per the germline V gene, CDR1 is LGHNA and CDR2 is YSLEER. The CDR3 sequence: CASSLRRARETNTGELFF. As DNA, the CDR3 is TGCGCCAGCAGCCTCCGTCGGGCCCGAGAAACGAACACCGGGGAGCTGTTTTTT.

CDR3 in DNA: TGCGCCAGCAGCCAAGTGCCGGCACAGGGGGTTCCCGGGGAGCTGTTTTTT. Protein product: CASSQVPAQGVPGELFF. This chain connects TRBV4-3 to TRBJ2-2; 8 bases align to TRBD1. The germline V gene encodes CDR1 LGHNA and CDR2 YSLEER. After removal of 1 base from V and 6 bases from J, the junction contained 10 bases not matched to a gene. The CDR3 consists of 17 residues.

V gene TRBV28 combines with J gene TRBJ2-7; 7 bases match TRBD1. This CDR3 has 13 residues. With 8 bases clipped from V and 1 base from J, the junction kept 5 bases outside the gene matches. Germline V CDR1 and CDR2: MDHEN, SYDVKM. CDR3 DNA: TGTGCCAGCCTGGACAGGCATTCCTACGAGCAGTACTTC. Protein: CASLDRHSYEQYF.

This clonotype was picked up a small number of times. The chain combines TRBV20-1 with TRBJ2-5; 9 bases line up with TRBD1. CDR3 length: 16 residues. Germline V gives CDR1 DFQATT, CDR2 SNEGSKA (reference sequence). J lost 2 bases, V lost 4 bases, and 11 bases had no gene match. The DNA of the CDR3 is TGCAGTGCTAAACTACACAGGGGGCCGGATCAAGAGACCCAGTACTTC. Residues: CSAKLHRGPDQETQYF.

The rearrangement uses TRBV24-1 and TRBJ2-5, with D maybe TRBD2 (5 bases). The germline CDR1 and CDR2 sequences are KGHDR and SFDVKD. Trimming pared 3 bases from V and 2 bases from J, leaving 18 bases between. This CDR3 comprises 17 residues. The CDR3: CATSDPTREQPQETQYF. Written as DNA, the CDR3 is TGTGCCACCAGTGATCCCACTAGGGAGCAGCCGCAAGAGACCCAGTACTTC.

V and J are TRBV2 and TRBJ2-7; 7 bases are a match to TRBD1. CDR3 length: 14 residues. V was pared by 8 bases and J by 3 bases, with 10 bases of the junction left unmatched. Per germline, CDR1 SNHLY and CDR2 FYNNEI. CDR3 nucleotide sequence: TGTGCCAGCGGGGCGACAGGGCCCCACTACGAGCAGTACTTC. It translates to CASGATGPHYEQYF.

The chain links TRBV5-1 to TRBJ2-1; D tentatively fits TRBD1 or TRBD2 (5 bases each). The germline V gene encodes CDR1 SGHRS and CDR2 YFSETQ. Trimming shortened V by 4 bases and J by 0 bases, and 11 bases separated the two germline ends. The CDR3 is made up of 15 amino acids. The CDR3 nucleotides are TGCGCCAGCAGCACCTGGGGGAGCTCCTACAATGAGCAGTTCTTC. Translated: CASSTWGSSYNEQFF.

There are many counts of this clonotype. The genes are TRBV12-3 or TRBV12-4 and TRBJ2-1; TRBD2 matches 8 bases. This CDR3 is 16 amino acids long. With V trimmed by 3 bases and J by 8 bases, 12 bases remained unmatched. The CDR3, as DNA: TGTGCCAGCAGTTTTGCGGGAGGCTATCCTGGGGATGAGCAGTTCTTC. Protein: CASSFAGGYPGDEQFF.